This TCR beta chain was captured in a study of control samples from healthy donors and cancer patients. Repertoires were generated with immunoSEQ multiplex PCR, while TCRdb's copy carries only in-frame clones and drops some. The data hold 29,000 or so clones, with 70% to 90% observed a single time. The V end was cut by 6 bases, the J end by 4 bases, with 10 bases between. The CDR3 loop spans 12 amino acids. The chain employs TRBV12-3 or TRBV12-4 and TRBJ2-7, with TRBD1 as a possible D gene (6 bases). Sequencing used formalin-fixed, paraffin-embedded tissue. The sequence was obtained from a female donor with melanoma. In nucleotides, the CDR3 is TGTGCCAGCAGCAAGGACAGTTACGAGCAGTACTTC. The encoded protein is CASSKDSYEQYF.